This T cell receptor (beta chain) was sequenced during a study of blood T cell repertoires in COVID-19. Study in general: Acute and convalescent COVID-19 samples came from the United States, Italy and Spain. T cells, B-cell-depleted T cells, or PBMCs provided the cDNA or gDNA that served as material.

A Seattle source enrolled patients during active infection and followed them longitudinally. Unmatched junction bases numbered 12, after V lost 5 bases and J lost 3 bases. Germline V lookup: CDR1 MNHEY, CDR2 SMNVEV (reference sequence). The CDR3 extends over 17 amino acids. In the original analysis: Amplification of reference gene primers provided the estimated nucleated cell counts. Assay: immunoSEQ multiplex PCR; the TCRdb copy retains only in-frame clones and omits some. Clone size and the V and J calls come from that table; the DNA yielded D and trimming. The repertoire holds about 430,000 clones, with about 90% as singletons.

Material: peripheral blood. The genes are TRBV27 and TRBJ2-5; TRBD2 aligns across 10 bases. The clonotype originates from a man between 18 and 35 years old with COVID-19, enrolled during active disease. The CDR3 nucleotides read TGTGCCAGCAGTCCCCATGTTTCGAGCGGGGGGGAAGAGACCCAGTACTTC. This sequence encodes CASSPHVSSGGEETQYF.